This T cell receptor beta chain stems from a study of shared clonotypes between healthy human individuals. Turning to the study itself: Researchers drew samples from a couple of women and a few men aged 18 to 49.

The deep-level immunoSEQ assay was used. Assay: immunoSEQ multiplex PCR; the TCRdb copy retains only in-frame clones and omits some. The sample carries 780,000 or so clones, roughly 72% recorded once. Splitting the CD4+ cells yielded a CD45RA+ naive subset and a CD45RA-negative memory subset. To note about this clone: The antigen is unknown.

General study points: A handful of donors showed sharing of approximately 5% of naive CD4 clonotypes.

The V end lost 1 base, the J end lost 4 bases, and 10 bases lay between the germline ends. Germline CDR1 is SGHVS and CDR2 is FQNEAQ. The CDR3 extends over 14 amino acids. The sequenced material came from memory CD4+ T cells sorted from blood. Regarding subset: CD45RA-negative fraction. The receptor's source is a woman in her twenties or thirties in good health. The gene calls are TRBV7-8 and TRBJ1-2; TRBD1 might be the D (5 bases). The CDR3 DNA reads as TGTGCCAGCAGCTTAGGACAGCAACTCTATGGCTACACCTTC. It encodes CASSLGQQLYGYTF.